The 29 T cell receptor beta chains below were found in one sample sequenced in a study of identical twins. TCRdb independently ran MiXCR on the 5' RACE reads; one entry per CDR3 protein. There are about 810,000 distinct CDR3 sequences in the sample; approximately 13% occur only once, and around 1.6% lies in the top ten. This sample also appeared in a second study, on yellow fever vaccine responses in identical twins.

The material sequenced was PBMCs. The source is a woman younger than 35 in good health.

In its sample, this clonotype was seen a few times. This chain joins TRBV19 and TRBJ2-2; weak D call: TRBD2 (6 bases). This CDR3 has 14 amino acids. V was cut by 6 bases and J by 1 base, with 9 bases left in between. Germline CDR1 reads LNHDA; CDR2 reads SQIVND (reference sequence). The chain's CDR3 is CASRASENTGELFF. As DNA, the CDR3 is TGTGCCAGTAGGGCTAGCGAGAACACCGGGGAGCTGTTTTTT.

This chain uses TRBV12-3 or TRBV12-4 with TRBJ1-4; D gene uncertain. V gave up 5 bases and J gave up 4 bases, with 11 bases separating them. The CDR3 covers 14 residues. The CDR3 reads CASSMVSVNEKLFF. The CDR3 DNA is TGTGCCAGCAGTATGGTGTCAGTTAATGAAAAACTGTTTTTT.

This clonotype was seen many times. The chain recombines TRBV7-3 with TRBJ2-7, with 9 nucleotides matching TRBD2. J was trimmed by 3 bases and V by 6 bases; bases with no gene match: 6. This CDR3 contains 14 residues. In germline, CDR1 is SGHTA, CDR2 FQGTGA. CDR3 amino acids: CASSVGSGSYEQYF. The CDR3 DNA is TGTGCCAGCAGTGTTGGTAGCGGGAGCTACGAGCAGTACTTC.

This clonotype appeared a single time. The rearrangement links TRBV12-3 or TRBV12-4 to TRBJ2-6; a weak D match, TRBD2 (6 bases). The CDR3 has 19 residues. With 10 bases removed from V and 0 bases from J, the gap between germline ends came to 25 bases. CDR3 protein: CAISAELRGISSGANVLTF. DNA of the CDR3: TGTGCCATCAGCGCCGAGTTGCGGGGAATAAGCTCTGGGGCCAACGTCCTGACTTTC.

Ten or more counts support this clonotype. This rearrangement joins TRBV6-4 to TRBJ2-3; no reliable D call. Trimming took off 6 bases at V and 0 bases at J, with 13 bases between the two ends. CDR3 length: 15 amino acids. The germline gives CDR1 MRHNA, CDR2 SNTAGT. The CDR3 coding sequence is TGTGCCAGCAGCGCCGGCAATTCTAGCACAGATACGCAGTATTTT. Amino acid sequence: CASSAGNSSTDTQYF.

This clonotype was seen a handful of times. CDR3 loop: CATSRDRQGVEAFF. Here the CDR3 DNA reads TGTGCCACCAGCAGAGATCGCCAGGGGGTTGAAGCTTTCTTT. The genes are TRBV15 and TRBJ1-1, with 7 bases aligning to TRBD1. The CDR3 extends over 14 amino acids. Germline-derived CDR1 and CDR2 are LNHNV and YYDKDF (reference sequence). Germline trimming cut 0 bases from V and 7 bases from J; bases unmatched to any gene: 5.

The chain carries TRBV11-2 and TRBJ2-1; 9 nucleotides line up with TRBD2. Germline CDR1 reads SGHAT; CDR2 reads FQNNGV. The CDR3 sequence is 19 residues long. The V and J ends lost 4 bases and 0 bases, in that order; junction bases with no gene match: 13. The CDR3, as DNA: TGTGCCAGCAGCTCCCCGCGGCTAGCGGGAAAGAGCTCCTACAATGAGCAGTTCTTC. Amino acids: CASSSPRLAGKSSYNEQFF.

This clonotype was observed a handful of times. The CDR3 sequence: CASSHVDRDFTEAFF. The CDR3, as DNA: TGCGCCAGCAGCCATGTCGACAGGGACTTCACTGAAGCTTTCTTT. The chain is built from TRBV4-1 and TRBJ1-1, with 7 bases that match TRBD1. Germline CDR1 MGHRA, CDR2 YSYEKL. The CDR3 sequence is 15 residues long. Trimming at V came to 3 bases and at J to 4 bases, leaving 8 bases not matched to a gene.

The chain recombines TRBV7-9 with TRBJ2-1; 8 nucleotides agree with TRBD1. The CDR3 consists of 14 residues. Germline V lookup: CDR1 SEHNR, CDR2 FQNEAQ (reference sequence). V dropped 3 bases and J dropped 5; count of bases not matched to a gene: 3. The CDR3: CASSFRDRHNEQFF. The CDR3 bases are TGTGCCAGCAGCTTCCGGGACAGGCACAATGAGCAGTTCTTC.

This clonotype was seen a handful of times. The chain recombines TRBV25-1 with TRBJ2-7; D gene ambiguous. This CDR3 spans 12 amino acids. The germline V gene encodes CDR1 MGHDK and CDR2 SYGVNS. Trimming pared 1 base from V and 6 bases from J, leaving 7 bases between. The CDR3 loop reads CASSEFSGEQYF. The CDR3 DNA follows: TGTGCCAGCAGTGAATTCTCGGGCGAGCAGTACTTC.

This clonotype was detected many times. The chain recombines TRBV12-3 or TRBV12-4 with TRBJ2-1, with a tentative D call TRBD2 (7 bases). V shed 6 bases and J shed 7 bases, with 19 bases lying between them. The CDR3 sequence is 15 residues long. The CDR3 DNA reads TGTGCCAGCAGCCCCAACGGGGGAGGGGGGAATGAGCAGTTCTTC. Translating gives CASSPNGGGGNEQFF.

V gene TRBV28 combines with J gene TRBJ2-5; D unresolved. The germline V gene has CDR1 MDHEN and CDR2 SYDVKM. This CDR3 contains 13 residues. Trimming left V 6 bases short and J 1 base short, with 9 bases between. CDR3 amino acids: CASRNSPQETQYF. The CDR3 DNA sequence: TGTGCCAGCAGGAACTCCCCCCAAGAGACCCAGTACTTC.

This clonotype occurred a few times. The chain links TRBV7-8 to TRBJ2-3; no firm D call. Germline CDR1 SGHVS, CDR2 FQNEAQ. V was cut by 8 bases and J by 2 bases, with 14 bases left in between. The CDR3 has 14 residues. CDR3 in amino acids: CASLVQSPTDTQYF. The CDR3 DNA reads TGTGCCAGCCTGGTACAGTCACCCACAGATACGCAGTATTTT. The whole variable domain, filled in from reference TRBV7-8 and TRBJ2-3, reads GAGVSQSPRYKVAKRGQDVALRCDPISGHVSLFWYQQALGQGPEFLTYFQNEAQLDKSGLPSDRFFAERPEGSVSTLKIQRTQQEDSAVYLCASLVQSPTDTQYFGPGTRLTVL.

The rearrangement links TRBV28 to TRBJ2-4; D tentatively fits TRBD1 or TRBD2 (6 bases each). CDR3 length: 15 amino acids. V was pared by 7 bases and J by 3 bases, with 16 bases between. CDR1 MDHEN and CDR2 SYDVKM come from the germline V gene. The CDR3 reads CASTLTGGNKNIQYF. CDR3 DNA sequence: TGTGCCAGCACCTTGACCGGGGGCAACAAAAACATTCAGTACTTC.

A few counts support this clonotype. The V call is TRBV6-6, the J call TRBJ2-5, with D tentatively TRBD1 (5 bases). The V and J ends lost 5 bases and 5 bases respectively, with 15 bases between them. Germline loops: CDR1 MNHNY, CDR2 SVGAGI (reference sequence). This CDR3 has 14 amino acids. The CDR3 protein is CASSENRPGETQYF. The CDR3 region has the DNA TGTGCCAGCAGTGAAAATAGGCCAGGGGAGACCCAGTACTTC.

The J gene is TRBJ2-7, the V gene TRBV6-5; 8 positions match TRBD1. Looked up from germline, CDR1 is MNHEY and CDR2 is SVGAGI. V was clipped by 0 bases and J by 12 bases; unmatched bases: 13. This CDR3 comprises 15 residues. CDR3 sequence (DNA): TGTGCCAGCAGTTACTCGACTCAAGGGGCCGGGACAGGGTACGTC. Translation: CASSYSTQGAGTGYV.

The genes are TRBV29-1 and TRBJ2-1; TRBD2 matches 8 bases. The CDR3 is made up of 17 amino acids. V dropped 6 bases and J dropped 1; count of bases not matched to a gene: 14. CDR1 is SQVTM and CDR2 is ANQGSEA in the germline V gene. CDR3 protein: CSVQGSSSGPSYNEQFF. In DNA, the CDR3 is TGCAGCGTACAAGGATCGTCTAGCGGGCCTTCCTACAATGAGCAGTTCTTC.

The chain joins TRBV20-1 to TRBJ2-1, with TRBD2 matching over 7 bases. The ends lost 6 bases at V and 7 bases at J; junction bases unmatched: 15. This CDR3 has 15 residues. The germline CDR1 and CDR2 sequences are DFQATT and SNEGSKA (reference sequence). CDR3 amino acids: CSAVLGGRGTNEQFF. The CDR3 DNA sequence: TGCAGTGCGGTACTGGGCGGGAGAGGCACTAATGAGCAGTTCTTC.

At least ten counts were recorded for this clonotype. This CDR3 is CASSYGRGTEAFF. The CDR3 DNA reads TGTGCCAGCAGTTACGGCAGGGGCACTGAAGCTTTCTTT. The chain carries TRBV6-5 and TRBJ1-1; possibly TRBD1 for D (6 bases). Trimming shortened V by 2 bases and J by 4 bases, and 8 bases separated the two germline ends. Germline V gene lookup returns CDR1 MNHEY and CDR2 SVGAGI. The length of the CDR3 is 13 residues.

The V call is TRBV4-2, the J call TRBJ2-5; the match to TRBD2 covers 12 bases. Germline V gene data show CDR1 as LGHNA and CDR2 as YNFKEQ. J was trimmed by 5 bases and V by 0 bases; bases with no gene match: 16. CDR3 length: 20 residues. The DNA for the CDR3 is TGTGCCAGCAGCCAAGAAACGGCTAGCGGGAGGGCCGTTGTCAGTGAGACCCAGTACTTC. Protein: CASSQETASGRAVVSETQYF.

This clonotype was seen ten or more times. This rearrangement joins TRBV7-9 to TRBJ2-3; 13 bases agree with TRBD2. This CDR3 has 15 residues. J gave up 4 bases and V 5 bases, and 3 bases lay outside the gene matches. The germline V gene has CDR1 SEHNR and CDR2 FQNEAQ (reference sequence). DNA for the CDR3: TGTGCCAGCAGCCGGACTAGCGGGGGTGCAGATACGCAGTATTTT. Translating gives CASSRTSGGADTQYF.

This clonotype was counted a few times. The genes are TRBV3-1 and TRBJ2-2, with D possibly called TRBD1 or TRBD2 (6 bases each). Germline V gene sequence: CDR1 LGHDT, CDR2 YNNKEL (reference sequence). V was trimmed by 1 base and J by 1 base, leaving 13 bases between them. The CDR3 consists of 17 residues. The CDR3 region has the DNA TGTGCCAGCAGCCAAGCCGGGGGCAGAGGGAACACCGGGGAGCTGTTTTTT. This translates into CASSQAGGRGNTGELFF.

This clonotype was counted only a few times. The V and J genes are TRBV25-1 and TRBJ1-5; D is perhaps TRBD1 (6 bases). Trimming pared 3 bases from V and 7 bases from J, leaving 13 bases between. Germline V gene data show CDR1 as MGHDK and CDR2 as SYGVNS. The CDR3 sequence is 14 residues long. This chain's CDR3 is CASSDGGRGQPQHF. The CDR3 DNA is TGTGCCAGCAGTGATGGGGGGCGAGGGCAGCCCCAGCATTTT. Variable domain in full (rest from reference TRBV25-1 and TRBJ1-5): EADIYQTPRYLVIGTGKKITLECSQTMGHDKMYWYQQDPGMELHLIHYSYGVNSTEKGDLSSESTVSRIRTEHFPLTLESARPSHTSQYLCASSDGGRGQPQHFGDGTRLSIL.

The rearrangement links TRBV18 to TRBJ1-2, with D possibly TRBD1 on 5 matching bases. Looked up from germline, CDR1 is KGHSH and CDR2 is LQKENI. CDR3 length: 15 residues. Trimming shortened V by 4 bases and J by 2 bases, and 14 bases separated the two germline ends. The CDR3 region is CASSLRGELNYGYTF. Here the CDR3 DNA reads TGTGCCAGCTCACTAAGGGGCGAACTGAACTATGGCTACACCTTC.

This clonotype was detected ten times or more. The chain recombines TRBV5-1 with TRBJ1-5; D perhaps matches TRBD1 (5 bases). From germline, CDR1 is SGHRS and CDR2 YFSETQ. Trimming removed 4 bases at V and 7 bases at J, with 12 bases between. The CDR3 totals 13 residues. DNA of the CDR3: TGCGCCAGCAGCCTTGACAGTCACCAGCCCCAGCATTTT. Its translation: CASSLDSHQPQHF.

The rearrangement joins TRBV14 to TRBJ2-1; D is unresolved. This CDR3 region has 11 residues. Trimming shortened V by 1 base and J by 10 bases, and 5 bases separated the two germline ends. Germline values: CDR1 SGHDN, CDR2 FVKESK. The CDR3 nucleotides are TGTGCCAGCAGCCAAGCTTTAGAGCAGTTCTTC. Protein product: CASSQALEQFF.

This clonotype was recorded a few times. CDR3 amino acids: CASSFEAGHGVNEQFF. CDR3 DNA: TGTGCCAGCAGTTTCGAGGCGGGCCACGGCGTTAATGAGCAGTTCTTC. The V call is TRBV27, the J call TRBJ2-1; possible D gene TRBD2, 5 bases. The CDR3 contains 16 residues. CDR1 is MNHEY, CDR2 SMNVEV, per germline (reference sequence). V was cut by 3 bases and J by 7 bases, with 19 bases left in between.

The J gene is TRBJ2-7, the V gene TRBV15, with TRBD2 matching 10 bases. V shed 0 bases, J shed 3 bases, and the junction held 2 bases outside the gene matches. Germline CDR1 LNHNV, CDR2 YYDKDF (reference sequence). This CDR3 region has 15 residues. Here the CDR3 reads CATSRDSSGGYEQYF. The CDR3, as DNA: TGTGCCACCAGCAGAGACTCTAGCGGGGGCTACGAGCAGTACTTC.

This clonotype was detected a few times. This sequence joins TRBV7-3 and TRBJ2-3, with TRBD2 matching 10 bases. This CDR3 region has 14 residues. J gave up 5 bases and V 5 bases, and 4 bases lay outside the gene matches. Per germline, CDR1 SGHTA and CDR2 FQGTGA. The CDR3 nucleotides are TGTGCCAGCAGCCCTAGCGGGAGAGGAGATACGCAGTATTTT. Its protein product is CASSPSGRGDTQYF.